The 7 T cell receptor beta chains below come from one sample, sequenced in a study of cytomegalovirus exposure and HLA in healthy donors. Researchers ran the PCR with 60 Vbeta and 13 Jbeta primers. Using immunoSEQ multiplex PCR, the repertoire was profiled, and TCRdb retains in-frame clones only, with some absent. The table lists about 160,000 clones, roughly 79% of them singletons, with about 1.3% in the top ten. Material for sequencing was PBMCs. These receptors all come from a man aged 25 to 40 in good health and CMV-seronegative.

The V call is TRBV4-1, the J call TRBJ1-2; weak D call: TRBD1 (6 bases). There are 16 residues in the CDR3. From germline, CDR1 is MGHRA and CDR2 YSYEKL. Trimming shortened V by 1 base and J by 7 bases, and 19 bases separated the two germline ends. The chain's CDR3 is CASSQAKGQSLSGYTF. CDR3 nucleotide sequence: TGCGCCAGCAGCCAAGCTAAGGGACAATCCCTAAGTGGCTACACCTTC.

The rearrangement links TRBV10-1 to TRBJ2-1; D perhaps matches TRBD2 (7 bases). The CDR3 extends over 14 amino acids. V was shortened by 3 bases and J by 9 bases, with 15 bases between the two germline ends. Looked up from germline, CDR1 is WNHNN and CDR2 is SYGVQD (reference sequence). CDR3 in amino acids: CASSDGARGAEQFF. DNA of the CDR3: TGCGCCAGCAGTGACGGAGCCCGGGGGGCTGAGCAGTTCTTC.

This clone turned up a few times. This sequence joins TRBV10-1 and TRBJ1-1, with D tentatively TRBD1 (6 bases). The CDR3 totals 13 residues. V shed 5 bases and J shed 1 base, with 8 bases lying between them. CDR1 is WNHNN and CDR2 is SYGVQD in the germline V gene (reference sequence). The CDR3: CASSTGRNTEAFF. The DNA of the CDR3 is TGCGCCAGCAGTACAGGGCGGAACACTGAAGCTTTCTTT.

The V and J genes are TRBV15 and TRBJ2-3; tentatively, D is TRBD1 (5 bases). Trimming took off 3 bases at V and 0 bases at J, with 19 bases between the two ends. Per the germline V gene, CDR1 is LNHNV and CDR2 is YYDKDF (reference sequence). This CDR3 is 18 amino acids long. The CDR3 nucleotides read TGTGCCACCAGCAGGATAAGTCCAGGGATATCTAGCACAGATACGCAGTATTTT. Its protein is CATSRISPGISSTDTQYF. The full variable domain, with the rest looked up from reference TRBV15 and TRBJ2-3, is DAMVIQNPRYQVTQFGKPVTLSCSQTLNHNVMYWYQQKSSQAPKLLFHYYDKDFNNEADTPDNFQSRRPNTSFCFLDIRSPGLGDTAMYLCATSRISPGISSTDTQYFGPGTRLTVL.

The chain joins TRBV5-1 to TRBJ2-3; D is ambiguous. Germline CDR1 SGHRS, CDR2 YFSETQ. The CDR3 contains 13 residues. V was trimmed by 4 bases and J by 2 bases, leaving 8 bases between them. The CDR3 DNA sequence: TGCGCCAGCAGCACCGGTAACACAGATACGCAGTATTTT. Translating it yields CASSTGNTDTQYF. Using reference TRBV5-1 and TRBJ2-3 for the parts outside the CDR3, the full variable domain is KAGVTQTPRYLIKTRGQQVTLSCSPISGHRSVSWYQQTPGQGLQFLFEYFSETQRNKGNFPGRFSGRQFSNSRSEMNVSTLELGDSALYLCASSTGNTDTQYFGPGTRLTVL.

The DNA of the CDR3 is TGTGCCTTAACGGACAATCTGAACACTGAAGCTTTCTTT. It yields the protein CALTDNLNTEAFF. This chain links TRBV28 with TRBJ1-1, with D perhaps matching TRBD1 (5 bases). The CDR3 runs 13 residues. Germline CDR1 reads MDHEN; CDR2 reads SYDVKM. Trimming removed 11 bases from V and 0 bases from J, with 13 bases in between.

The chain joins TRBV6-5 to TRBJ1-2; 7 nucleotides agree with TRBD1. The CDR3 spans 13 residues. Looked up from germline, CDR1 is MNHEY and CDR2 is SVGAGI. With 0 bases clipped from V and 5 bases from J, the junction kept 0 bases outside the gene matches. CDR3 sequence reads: CASSYSGQYGYTF. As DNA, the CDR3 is TGTGCCAGCAGTTACTCGGGACAGTATGGCTACACCTTC.